This TCR beta chain was retrieved from a study of blood T cell repertoires in COVID-19. Turning to the study itself: The samples span acute and convalescent COVID-19 from the United States, Italy and Spain. Sample material is recorded as cDNA or gDNA derived from T cells, B-cell-depleted T cells, or PBMCs.

The trim removed 3 bases at V and 0 bases at J, leaving 1 base unmatched. The CDR3 runs to 14 residues. The germline CDR1 and CDR2 sequences are SGDLS and YYNGEE. Original processing notes: For nucleated cells, counts were estimated from reference gene primer amplification. Repertoires were generated with immunoSEQ multiplex PCR, while TCRdb's copy carries only in-frame clones and drops some. V and J calls and clone size are those listed in that table; D and trimming were worked out from the DNA. Of around 250,000 clones detected, roughly four fifths appear once; the ten largest clones hold 1.5% to 2%.

This sequence joins TRBV9 and TRBJ2-3; 7 positions match TRBD2. The clonotype originates from a woman older than 75 with acute or convalescent COVID-19. Material: peripheral blood. CDR3 nucleotide sequence: TGTGCCAGCAGCGCTAGCGGTAGCACAGATACGCAGTATTTT. Translating gives CASSASGSTDTQYF.